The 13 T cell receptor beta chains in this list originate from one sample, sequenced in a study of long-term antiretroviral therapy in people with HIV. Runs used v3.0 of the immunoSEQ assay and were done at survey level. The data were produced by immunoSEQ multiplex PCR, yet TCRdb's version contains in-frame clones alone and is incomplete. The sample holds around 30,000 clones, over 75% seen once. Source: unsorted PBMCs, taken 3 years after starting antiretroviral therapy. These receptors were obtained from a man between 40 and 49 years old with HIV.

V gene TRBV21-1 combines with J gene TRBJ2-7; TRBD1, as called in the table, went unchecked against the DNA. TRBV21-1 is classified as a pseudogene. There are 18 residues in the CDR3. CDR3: CASSNPPQDRRLSYEQYF. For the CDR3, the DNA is TGTGCCAGCAGCAATCCCCCCCAAGACAGGCGACTATCCTACGAGCAGTACTTC.

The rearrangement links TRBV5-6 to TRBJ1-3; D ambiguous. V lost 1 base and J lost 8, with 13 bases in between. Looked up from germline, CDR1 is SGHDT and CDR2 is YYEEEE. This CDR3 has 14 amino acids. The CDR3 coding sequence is TGTGCCAGCAGCTTGACAGCAGCCGGGGACACCATATATTTT. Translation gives CASSLTAAGDTIYF.

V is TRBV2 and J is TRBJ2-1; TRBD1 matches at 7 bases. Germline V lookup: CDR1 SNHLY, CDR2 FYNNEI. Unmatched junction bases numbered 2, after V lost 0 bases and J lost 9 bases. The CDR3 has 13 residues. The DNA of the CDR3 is TGTGCCAGCAGTGAAGCGACAGGGATTGAGCAGTTCTTC. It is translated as CASSEATGIEQFF.

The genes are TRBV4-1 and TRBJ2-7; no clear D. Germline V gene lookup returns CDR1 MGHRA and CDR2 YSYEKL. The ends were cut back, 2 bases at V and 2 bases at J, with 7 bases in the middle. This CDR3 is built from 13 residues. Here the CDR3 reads CASSQLVAYEQYF. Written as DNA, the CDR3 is TGCGCCAGCAGCCAATTAGTAGCCTACGAGCAGTACTTC.

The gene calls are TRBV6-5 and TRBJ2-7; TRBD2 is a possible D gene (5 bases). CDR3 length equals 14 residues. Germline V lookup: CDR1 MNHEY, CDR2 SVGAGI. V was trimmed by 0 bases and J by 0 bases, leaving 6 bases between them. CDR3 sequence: CASSYSGSSYEQYF. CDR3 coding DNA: TGTGCCAGCAGTTACTCAGGGAGCTCCTACGAGCAGTACTTC.

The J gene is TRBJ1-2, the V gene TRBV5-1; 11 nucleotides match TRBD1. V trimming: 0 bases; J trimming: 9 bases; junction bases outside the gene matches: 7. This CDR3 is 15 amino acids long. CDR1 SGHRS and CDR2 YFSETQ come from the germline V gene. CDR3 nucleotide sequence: TGCGCCAGCAGCTTGGCCGGGACAGGGGGTTTTCGCTACACCTTC. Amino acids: CASSLAGTGGFRYTF.

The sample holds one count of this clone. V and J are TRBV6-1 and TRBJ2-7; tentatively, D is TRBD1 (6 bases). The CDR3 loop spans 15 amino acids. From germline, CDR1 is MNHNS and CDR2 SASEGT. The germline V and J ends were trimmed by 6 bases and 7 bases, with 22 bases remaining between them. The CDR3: CASRTGDNVVGEQYF. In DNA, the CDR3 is TGTGCCAGCAGGACCGGGGACAACGTTGTCGGGGAGCAGTACTTC.

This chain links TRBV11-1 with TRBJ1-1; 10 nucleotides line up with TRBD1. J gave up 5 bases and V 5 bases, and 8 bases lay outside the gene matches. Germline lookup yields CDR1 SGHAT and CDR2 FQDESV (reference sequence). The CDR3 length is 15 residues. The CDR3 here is CASSVTGQGWTEAFF. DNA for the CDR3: TGTGCCAGCAGCGTAACGGGACAGGGGTGGACTGAAGCTTTCTTT.

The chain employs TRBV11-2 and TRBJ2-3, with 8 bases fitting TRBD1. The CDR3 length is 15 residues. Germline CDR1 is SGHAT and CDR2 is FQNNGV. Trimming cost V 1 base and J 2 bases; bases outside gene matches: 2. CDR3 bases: TGTGCCAGCAGCTTAGGGACAGGGAACACAGATACGCAGTATTTT. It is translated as CASSLGTGNTDTQYF.

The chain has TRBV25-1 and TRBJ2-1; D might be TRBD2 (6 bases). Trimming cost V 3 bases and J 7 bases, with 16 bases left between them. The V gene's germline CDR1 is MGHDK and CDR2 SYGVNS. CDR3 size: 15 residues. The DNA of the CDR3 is TGTGCCAGCAGTGAGATAGACAGCGCGGGGAATGAGCAGTTCTTC. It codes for CASSEIDSAGNEQFF.

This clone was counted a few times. The CDR3 here is CASSAAGTDPAKNIQYF. The CDR3 region has the DNA TGTGCCAGCAGTGCCGCCGGGACAGATCCTGCCAAAAACATTCAGTACTTC. The chain combines TRBV2 with TRBJ2-4; 7 bases fit TRBD1. The CDR3 length is 17 residues. CDR1 and CDR2 from the germline V gene are SNHLY and FYNNEI. After removal of 4 bases from V and 1 base from J, the junction contained 10 bases not matched to a gene.

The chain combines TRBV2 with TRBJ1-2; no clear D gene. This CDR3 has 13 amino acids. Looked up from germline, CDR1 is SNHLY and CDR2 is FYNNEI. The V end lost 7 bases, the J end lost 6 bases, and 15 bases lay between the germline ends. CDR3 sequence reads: CASIIRRQDGYTF. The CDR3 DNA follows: TGTGCCAGCATCATTAGACGGCAGGATGGCTACACCTTC.

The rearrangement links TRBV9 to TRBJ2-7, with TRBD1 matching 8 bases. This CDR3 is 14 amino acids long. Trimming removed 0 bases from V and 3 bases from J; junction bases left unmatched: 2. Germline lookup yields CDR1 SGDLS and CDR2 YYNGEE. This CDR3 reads CASSVEDRDYEQYF. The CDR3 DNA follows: TGTGCCAGCAGCGTAGAGGACAGGGACTACGAGCAGTACTTC.